Listed below are T cell receptor beta chains from one sample, sequenced in a study of beta chain features in type 1 diabetes. The repertoire was sequenced with immunoSEQ multiplex PCR; TCRdb's copy has only in-frame clones and lacks some. The sample has around 340,000 clones, 7% to 9% seen once. The sequenced sample was central memory CD4+ T cells from blood. These receptors originate from a young woman in good health. Both conserved end residues are part of each CDR3. A D gene is named only where the DNA matches it firmly. Clone size is not always given. Where it is, it says once, few, many or a class for expanded clones.

TRBJ2-7	TRBD2	.	TRBV4-3	CASSQVAGVHSYEQYF	TGCGCCAGCAGCCAAGTGGCGGGGGTTCACTCCTACGAGCAGTACTTC
TRBJ2-2	TRBD1	.	TRBV15	CATSSIVGTAVTGELFF	TGTGCCACCAGCAGTATAGTTGGGACAGCGGTCACCGGGGAGCTGTTTTTT
TRBJ1-1	.	.	TRBV10-1	CASRAGTSNTEAFF	TGCGCCAGCAGGGCCGGGACATCGAACACTGAAGCTTTCTTT
TRBJ2-2	.	.	TRBV5-4	CASSLVRGRNTGELFF	TGTGCCAGCAGCTTGGTGCGTGGGAGGAACACCGGGGAGCTGTTTTTT
TRBJ2-5	TRBD1	few	TRBV5-4	CASSLQGATETQYF	TGTGCCAGCAGCTTACAGGGGGCAACAGAGACCCAGTACTTC
TRBJ2-1	TRBD2	few	TRBV9	CASSRSSGNNEQFF	TGTGCCAGCAGTAGGTCTAGCGGTAACAATGAGCAGTTCTTC
TRBJ2-3	TRBD1	.	TRBV10-3	CAISERTGGNTLLDTQYF	TGTGCCATCAGTGAGAGAACAGGGGGCAACACATTGTTGGATACGCAGTATTTT
TRBJ1-3	TRBD1	few	TRBV5-4	CASSFQGAGNTIYF	TGTGCCAGCAGCTTCCAGGGGGCTGGAAACACCATATATTTT
TRBJ1-5	.	few	TRBV5-6	CASSFWAGPQPQHF	TGTGCCAGCAGCTTTTGGGCAGGCCCTCAGCCCCAGCATTTT
TRBJ2-3	.	few	TRBV15	CATSRAPSTDTQYF	TGTGCCACCAGCAGGGCCCCGAGCACAGATACGCAGTATTTT
TRBJ2-5	TRBD1	few	TRBV7-9	CASSSAAGGGETQYF	TGTGCCAGCAGCTCCGCGGCAGGGGGCGGCGAGACCCAGTACTTC
TRBJ2-1	.	many	TRBV6-5	CASSYRRQGAHNEQFF	TGTGCCAGCAGTTACCGGCGGCAGGGAGCCCACAATGAGCAGTTCTTC
TRBJ2-7	TRBD1	few	TRBV7-9	CASSSLPGTGGNEQYF	TGTGCCAGCAGCTCCCTACCCGGGACAGGGGGGAACGAGCAGTACTTC
TRBJ2-3	TRBD2	few	TRBV11-2	CASSLRLAGEGYTDTQYF	TGTGCCAGCAGCTTACGGCTAGCGGGAGAGGGGTACACAGATACGCAGTATTTT
TRBJ2-5	TRBD1	.	TRBV6-1	CASSEDRGRETQYF	TGTGCCAGCAGTGAGGACAGGGGGAGGGAGACCCAGTACTTC
TRBJ2-2	.	few	TRBV5-6	CASRLAPTDTGELFF	TGTGCCAGCAGACTGGCACCCACGGACACCGGGGAGCTGTTTTTT
TRBJ1-2	TRBD1	few	TRBV4-2	CASSQDSGTGGAGGYTF	TGTGCCAGCAGCCAAGATTCTGGGACAGGGGGCGCGGGTGGCTACACCTTC
TRBJ1-1	.	.	TRBV5-1	CASRRNRNTEAFF	TGCGCCAGCAGACGGAACCGGAACACTGAAGCTTTCTTT
TRBJ1-5	.	few	TRBV15	CATSGRDNQPQHF	TGTGCCACCAGCGGCAGGGACAATCAGCCCCAGCATTTT
TRBJ2-6	.	many	TRBV7-3	CASSPEAAGANVLTF	TGTGCCAGCAGCCCCGAGGCCGCCGGGGCCAACGTCCTGACTTTC
TRBJ2-4	.	many	TRBV28	CASSSGGIENIQYF	TGTGCCAGCAGTTCAGGAGGGATAGAAAACATTCAGTACTTC
TRBJ2-5	.	few	TRBV14	CASSQVNIETQYF	TGTGCCAGCAGCCAGGTCAATATAGAGACCCAGTACTTC
TRBJ1-2	TRBD1	many	TRBV29-1	CSVVGQPPNYGYTF	TGCAGCGTTGTGGGACAGCCGCCAAACTATGGCTACACCTTC
TRBJ2-7	TRBD2	.	TRBV9	CASSYRPGLAGAYEQYF	TGTGCCAGCAGTTATAGACCGGGACTAGCGGGGGCCTACGAGCAGTACTTC
TRBJ2-1	.	many	TRBV7-9	CASSLVKSEQFF	TGTGCCAGCAGCTTAGTGAAGAGTGAGCAGTTCTTC
TRBJ2-1	.	many	TRBV6-6	CASRPPGTPSGNEQFF	TGTGCCAGCAGACCTCCTGGGACCCCGAGCGGCAATGAGCAGTTCTTC
TRBJ2-7	TRBD2	.	TRBV25-1	CASSGRLAGSGEQYF	TGTGCCAGCAGTGGGAGACTAGCGGGAAGCGGCGAGCAGTACTTC
TRBJ1-4	.	few	TRBV7-9	CASSLFATNEKLFF	TGTGCCAGCAGCTTGTTTGCCACTAATGAAAAACTGTTTTTT
TRBJ2-3	.	few	TRBV7-2	CASSPQGHRTDTQYF	TGTGCCAGCAGCCCTCAGGGGCACCGTACAGATACGCAGTATTTT
TRBJ1-2	.	few	TRBV25-1	CSSSEFLQNYGYTF	TGTTCCAGCAGTGAATTTCTCCAGAACTATGGCTACACCTTC
TRBJ1-1	TRBD1	many	TRBV7-9	CASSSGGARTEAFF	TGTGCCAGCAGTTCAGGGGGCGCGAGAACTGAAGCTTTCTTT
TRBJ2-2	TRBD2	.	TRBV28	CASRLSGSGSTGELFF	TGTGCCAGCAGACTAAGCGGGAGTGGGAGCACCGGGGAGCTGTTTTTT
TRBJ2-6	.	.	TRBV6-6	CASSILGSGANVLTF	TGTGCCAGCTCAATCTTAGGGTCTGGGGCCAACGTCCTGACTTTC
TRBJ2-3	.	many	TRBV7-7	CASSLGDRNTQYF	TGTGCTAGCAGCTTAGGAGATCGAAATACGCAGTATTTT
TRBJ2-3	.	.	TRBV6-1	CASRSSSGTDTQYF	TGTGCCAGCAGGAGTAGCTCGGGCACAGATACGCAGTATTTT
TRBJ2-2	TRBD2	few	TRBV19	CASSPPPGGRRTGELFF	TGTGCCAGTAGTCCCCCCCCGGGGGGGCGCAGGACCGGGGAGCTGTTTTTT
TRBJ2-7	.	many	TRBV19	CASSRTVDSYEQYF	TGTGCCAGTAGTAGGACGGTTGACAGCTACGAGCAGTACTTC
TRBJ2-1	.	.	TRBV29-1	CSVRGGRRPYNEQFF	TGCAGCGTCCGAGGGGGGCGAAGGCCTTACAATGAGCAGTTCTTC
TRBJ2-7	TRBD1	few	TRBV29-1	CSVEGQGHEQYF	TGCAGCGTTGAAGGACAGGGCCACGAGCAGTACTTC
TRBJ2-1	.	many	TRBV27	CASSQTGAEQFF	TGTGCCAGCAGTCAGACGGGCGCTGAGCAGTTCTTC
TRBJ2-5	.	.	TRBV4-2	CASSQVQGFRETQYF	TGTGCCAGCAGCCAAGTACAGGGATTTCGAGAGACCCAGTACTTC
TRBJ2-7	.	.	TRBV6-6	CASRTGDYEQYF	TGTGCCAGCAGAACCGGTGATTACGAGCAGTACTTC
TRBJ2-3	TRBD2	.	TRBV7-2	CASSFVSGRADTQYF	TGTGCCAGCAGCTTCGTTAGCGGGAGGGCAGATACGCAGTATTTT
TRBJ1-5	.	few	TRBV28	CASSSTDYQPQHF	TGTGCCAGCAGTTCCACAGACTATCAGCCCCAGCATTTT
TRBJ2-1	.	.	TRBV11-3	CASSVQTVSYNEQFF	TGTGCCAGCAGCGTACAGACGGTTAGCTACAATGAGCAGTTCTTC
TRBJ1-2	.	.	TRBV27	CASSLWGRGNPYGYTF	TGTGCCAGCAGTTTATGGGGGAGGGGGAACCCATATGGCTACACCTTC
TRBJ2-7	.	.	TRBV7-2	CASSLAGDYEQYF	TGTGCCAGCAGCTTAGCGGGAGACTACGAGCAGTACTTC
TRBJ2-7	TRBD1	.	TRBV11-3	CASSVNRGGEQYF	TGTGCCAGCAGCGTAAACAGGGGCGGCGAGCAGTACTTC
TRBJ2-3	.	.	TRBV7-9	CASRGRGDTQYF	TGTGCCAGCAGGGGCCGGGGGGATACGCAGTATTTT
TRBJ1-5	.	few	TRBV19	CASSILADSNQPQHF	TGTGCCAGTAGTATCTTGGCAGATAGCAATCAGCCCCAGCATTTT
TRBJ2-7	.	few	TRBV7-2	CASSPWRAGPRKGSYEQYF	TGTGCCAGCAGCCCCTGGCGGGCGGGCCCCCGGAAGGGCTCCTACGAGCAGTACTTC
TRBJ2-5	.	few	TRBV11-2	CASSLEARRVGGETQYF	TGTGCCAGCAGCTTAGAAGCTAGGAGGGTTGGTGGGGAGACCCAGTACTTC
TRBJ2-7	TRBD1	few	TRBV29-1	CSVLTGTGYGEQYF	TGCAGCGTCCTCACCGGGACAGGGTATGGCGAGCAGTACTTC
TRBJ2-3	.	.	TRBV4-3	CASSQNRAGTQYF	TGCGCCAGCAGCCAAAATCGGGCGGGGACGCAGTATTTT
TRBJ2-3	.	few	TRBV10-3	CAIRGGSTDTQYF	TGTGCCATCAGGGGGGGAAGCACAGATACGCAGTATTTT
TRBJ1-5	.	few	TRBV7-6	CASSLGVLQPQHF	TGTGCCAGCAGCTTGGGGGTTTTACAGCCCCAGCATTTT
TRBJ2-5	TRBD2	.	TRBV28	CASRREATKTQYF	TGTGCCAGCAGGCGGGAGGCCACAAAGACCCAGTACTTC
TRBJ2-1	.	many	TRBV6-6	CASSPLYGNEQFF	TGTGCCAGCAGTCCCTTGTATGGCAATGAGCAGTTCTTC
TRBJ2-3	.	few	TRBV7-3	CASSLRSGNQDTQYF	TGTGCCAGCAGCTTACGTAGCGGTAACCAAGATACGCAGTATTTT